Below, one T cell receptor (beta chain) is given with its context. This clonotype was recorded many times. The antigen this receptor binds is unknown. Nothing much larger sits one base from this clone, and base qualities are not available. This sample stems from a study of T cells in Graves' hyperthyroidism and ophthalmopathy (dated by TCRdb to about 2019). For the wider study: Peripheral blood was sampled at the time of initial diagnosis, prior to any treatment. In about 6 Graves' hyperthyroidism patients, the study also compared T-cell repertoires from thyroid tissue with T-cell repertoires from blood. To identify TCR V-J signatures that set the groups apart, the researchers used a discovery cohort of about a hundred patients, made up of under 45 with Graves' ophthalmopathy and about 55 with stable Graves' hyperthyroidism. Whether ophthalmopathy could be predicted prospectively was tested in an independent validation cohort made up of approximately 19 hyperthyroidism patients plus 17 patients who later progressed to ophthalmopathy. After blood sampling, hyperthyroidism patients were treated with methimazole at a starting dose of 30 mg daily, and ophthalmopathy patients were treated with high-dose intravenous methylprednisolone. The 100 or so discovery patients were divided at random into training and test sets in a 7:3 ratio. According to the paper, TCR Vbeta CDR3 sequencing was carried out on about 140 peripheral blood samples, which came from fewer than 50 ophthalmopathy, 75 to 80 hyperthyroidism and about 17 progressor patients. General conclusions and limits of the study: Blood samples also contained most of the expanded thyroid clonotypes (frequency above 0.001), which suggests that blood repertoires may reflect thyroid immune responses. In validation, progression to ophthalmopathy was predicted by the model with 70% to 71% sensitivity and 72.22% specificity, a median of about 6.4 months before onset. Sample size was not statistically predetermined, and blinding of investigators to group allocation was not performed. In cross-validation, a model built on a 13 V-J signature told ophthalmopathy apart from stable hyperthyroidism with 85% to 90% sensitivity and roughly 81% specificity, and in testing the same model reached 80%/75%.

CDR1 and CDR2, looked up from the germline V gene (reference sequence), are LNHNV and YYDKDF. The CDR3 numbers 16 residues from cysteine through phenylalanine. Only CDR3 DNA remains: 48 bases, in frame from the first base. V trim: 5 bases; J trim: 2 bases; unmatched bases: 12. Ophthalmopathy patients had moderately to severely active disease, Clinical Activity Score of at least 3, NOSPECS grade of at least 4, and duration under 3 months. Exclusion was applied to patients with uncontrolled infections, other autoimmune diseases, pregnancy or lactation. Diagnoses were established on the basis of clinical symptoms, serum thyroxine and TRAb, thyroid ultrasound, and orbital computed tomography. Ficoll-Paque density gradient centrifugation was used to isolate PBMCs from around 10 ml of fresh peripheral blood. Trizol reagent was used to extract total RNA, and RNA quality was then checked on an Agilent 2100 Bioanalyzer.

The TCR beta CDR3 regions were amplified from RNA transcripts. A first-round RT-PCR of the TCR CDR3 used the HTBI primer set with the Qiagen OneStep RT-PCR kit. Libraries were constructed in a second round of multiplex PCR, after which size selection and purification were performed. Sequencing of the libraries was done on an Illumina HiSeq2000 using paired-end 100 bp reads. The paper's processing steps were these. SOAPnuke was used to process the raw data, with reads discarded if the reads contained adapters or uncalled bases, had a mean Phred below 15, or lacked an exact constant-primer or identifier match. COPE v1.2.5 was used to merge high-quality paired reads, and clonotypes were defined as unique nucleotide sequences. MiTCR v1.1 was used to align the clonotypes against IMGT TRBV, TRBD and TRBJ reference segments. Analysis was restricted to V-J combinations with a frequency above 0.0001, which covered roughly 99% of repertoires. The TCS score was defined as the ratio of F50 (clonal expansion) to E x V (chaos), calculated using BLOSUM62-based TCRdist between CDR3 peptides within each V-J. Welch's t-statistics and random forest reduced 500 to 650 V-J features to roughly 13, which were used in a naive Bayes classifier (R e1071). Starting from the raw public reads, TCRdb applied fastp trimming at Q25, assembled clones with MiXCR and retained in-frame beta chains. One record per CDR3 amino acid sequence lists the most common genes and DNA. What appears here as the V and J calls and clone size reflects TCRdb's work, not the paper's. The sample table contains 350,000 to 400,000 distinct CDR3 sequences; only one count was recorded for roughly 18% of them. The ten largest clones capture 35% to 45% of the sample.

Recombination linked TRBV15 to TRBJ2-7; 7 junctional bases match TRBD1. The TCR was taken from a man aged 18-30 years with Graves' ophthalmopathy. The specimen was blood. The sequenced DNA is TGTGCCACCAGCTCCTATTGGACAGGAGAGCCCTACGAGCAGTACTTC. Its product reads: CATSSYWTGEPYEQYF.